Described below is a single TCR beta chain sequence and its context. Germline lookup yields CDR1 SGDLS and CDR2 YYNGEE. This CDR3 is built from 15 residues. V was clipped by 4 bases and J by 4 bases, with 17 bases between them. These data originate in a study of OX40 agonist ivuxolimab in advanced cancers. Across the whole study: Ivuxolimab is a fully human IgG2 antibody that activates OX40 (CD134).

Data came from immunoSEQ multiplex PCR; TCRdb stores just in-frame clones and leaves some out. The table includes 30,000 to 35,000 clones, 85% to 95% detected once. The chain couples TRBV9 to TRBJ2-5; D not certain. Sequencing used CD4+ or CD8+ T cells sorted from blood, obtained in a trial of the OX40 agonist ivuxolimab. The receptor was derived from an adult with an advanced solid tumor such as melanoma, head and neck, liver or kidney cancer. DNA of the CDR3: TGTGCCAGCAGCCCTACACCTGGACCCTTAGAGACCCAGTACTTC. It yields the protein CASSPTPGPLETQYF.